These 7 T cell receptor beta chains came from one sample sequenced in a study of shared clonotypes between healthy human individuals. The protocol was immunoSEQ multiplex PCR, while the TCRdb copy is restricted to in-frame clones and leaves out a portion. The sample lists a few million clones; 80% to 95% were seen once. Material: naive CD4+ T cells from PBMCs. Subset meaning: CD45RA+ positively selected. These receptors were obtained from a man younger than 35 in good health. Some clones in this sample may be carry-over from other donors' samples.

The V call is TRBV28, the J call TRBJ2-1; possibly TRBD1 for D (5 bases). CDR1 and CDR2 from the germline V gene are MDHEN and SYDVKM. Trimming cost V 2 bases and J 1 base, with 9 bases left between them. The CDR3 totals 15 residues. In nucleotides, the CDR3 is TGTGCCAGCAGTTTAACCCAGGGTTCCTACAATGAGCAGTTCTTC. Translating gives CASSLTQGSYNEQFF.

This clone was seen only once. The gene calls are TRBV7-8 and TRBJ2-7; 9 bases are a match to TRBD1. This CDR3 is 20 amino acids long. Germline CDR1 reads SGHVS; CDR2 reads FQNEAQ. V shed 1 base, J shed 2 bases, and the junction held 18 bases outside the gene matches. CDR3 in amino acids: CASSLESFAGRDRVTYEQYF. CDR3 nucleotide sequence: TGTGCCAGCAGCTTAGAGAGTTTCGCGGGGCGGGACAGGGTAACCTACGAGCAGTACTTC.

The chain couples TRBV28 to TRBJ2-1, with 12 bases identical to TRBD2. Trimming at V came to 6 bases and at J to 6 bases, leaving 3 bases not matched to a gene. Germline V gene sequence: CDR1 MDHEN, CDR2 SYDVKM. The CDR3 is 14 amino acids. The CDR3 DNA sequence: TGTGCCAGCAGAGGACTAGCGGGACGCAATGAGCAGTTCTTC. Encoded protein: CASRGLAGRNEQFF.

V and J are TRBV30 and TRBJ2-1, with D possibly being TRBD2 (6 bases). Per the germline V gene, CDR1 is GTSNPN and CDR2 is SVGIG (reference sequence). The CDR3 has 18 residues. Trimming removed 0 bases from V and 6 bases from J, with 24 bases in between. DNA for the CDR3: TGTGCCTGGAGTGTACGCTCCACTGGGGGGAGACGGATCAATGAGCAGTTCTTC. Translated, it gives CAWSVRSTGGRRINEQFF.

V is TRBV19 and J is TRBJ1-5; unclear D gene. The V and J ends lost 2 bases and 2 bases respectively, with 13 bases between them. The CDR3 extends over 16 amino acids. CDR1 is LNHDA, CDR2 SQIVND, per germline (reference sequence). CDR3 sequence reads: CASSIPEVVGNQPQHF. The CDR3 coding sequence is TGTGCCAGTAGTATACCCGAGGTTGTGGGCAATCAGCCCCAGCATTTT. Full variable domain (rest looked up from reference TRBV19 and TRBJ1-5): DGGITQSPKYLFRKEGQNVTLSCEQNLNHDAMYWYRQDPGQGLRLIYYSQIVNDFQKGDIAEGYSVSREKKESFPLTVTSAQKNPTAFYLCASSIPEVVGNQPQHFGDGTRLSIL.

The rearrangement joins TRBV28 to TRBJ2-7, with D uncertain. Deletions cut 6 bases from V and 1 base from J, with 16 bases between. The germline V gene encodes CDR1 MDHEN and CDR2 SYDVKM. This CDR3 spans 15 amino acids. The CDR3 loop is CASSLGFMMSYEQYF. The CDR3 DNA is TGTGCCAGCAGCTTGGGATTCATGATGTCCTACGAGCAGTACTTC.

The table lists this clone with a count of one. This sequence joins TRBV6-5 and TRBJ2-2, with 11 bases lining up with TRBD2. V lost 5 bases, J lost 5 bases, and 1 base stayed unmatched. The CDR3 runs to 14 residues. Germline V gene lookup returns CDR1 MNHEY and CDR2 SVGAGI. The CDR3 sequence: CASSRTSGTGELFF. Written as DNA, the CDR3 is TGTGCCAGCAGTCGGACTAGCGGGACCGGGGAGCTGTTTTTT.